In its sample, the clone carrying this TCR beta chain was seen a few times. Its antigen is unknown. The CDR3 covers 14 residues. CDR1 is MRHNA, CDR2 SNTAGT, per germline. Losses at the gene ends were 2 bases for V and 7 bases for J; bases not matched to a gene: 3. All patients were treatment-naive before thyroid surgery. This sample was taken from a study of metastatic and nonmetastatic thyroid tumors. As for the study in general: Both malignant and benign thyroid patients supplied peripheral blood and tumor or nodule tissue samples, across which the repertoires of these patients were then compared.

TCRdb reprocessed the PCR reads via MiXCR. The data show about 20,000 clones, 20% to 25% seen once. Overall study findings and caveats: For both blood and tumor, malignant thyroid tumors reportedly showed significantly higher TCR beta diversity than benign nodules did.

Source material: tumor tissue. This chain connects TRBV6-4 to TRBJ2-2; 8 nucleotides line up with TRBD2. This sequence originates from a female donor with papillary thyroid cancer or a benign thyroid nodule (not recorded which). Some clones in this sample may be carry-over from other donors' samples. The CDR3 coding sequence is TGTGCCAGCAGTGACGGTAGCGGGAACGGGGAGCTGTTTTTT. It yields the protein CASSDGSGNGELFF.